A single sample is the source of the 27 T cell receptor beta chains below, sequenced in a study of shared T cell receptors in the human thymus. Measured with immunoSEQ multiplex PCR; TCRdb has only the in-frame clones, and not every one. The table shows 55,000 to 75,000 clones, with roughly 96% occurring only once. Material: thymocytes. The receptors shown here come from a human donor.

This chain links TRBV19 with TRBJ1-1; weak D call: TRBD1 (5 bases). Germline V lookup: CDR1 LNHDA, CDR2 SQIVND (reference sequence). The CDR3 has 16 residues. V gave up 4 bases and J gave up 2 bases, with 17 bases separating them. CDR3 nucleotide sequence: TGTGCCAGTAGTACCCATACAGGATATATCAACACTGAAGCTTTCTTT. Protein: CASSTHTGYINTEAFF.

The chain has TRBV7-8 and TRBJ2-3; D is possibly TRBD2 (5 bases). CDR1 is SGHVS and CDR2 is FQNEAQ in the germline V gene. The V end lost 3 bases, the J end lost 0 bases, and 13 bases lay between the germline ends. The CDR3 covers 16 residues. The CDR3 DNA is TGTGCCAGCAGCTTGCAGCGGAGGACTAGCACAGATACGCAGTATTTT. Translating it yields CASSLQRRTSTDTQYF. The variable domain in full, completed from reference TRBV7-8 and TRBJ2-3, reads GAGVSQSPRYKVAKRGQDVALRCDPISGHVSLFWYQQALGQGPEFLTYFQNEAQLDKSGLPSDRFFAERPEGSVSTLKIQRTQQEDSAVYLCASSLQRRTSTDTQYFGPGTRLTVL.

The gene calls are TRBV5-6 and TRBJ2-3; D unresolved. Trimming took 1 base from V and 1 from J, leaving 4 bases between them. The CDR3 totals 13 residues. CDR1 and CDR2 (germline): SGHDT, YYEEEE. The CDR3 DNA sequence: TGTGCCAGCAGCTTGTTAGGCACAGATACGCAGTATTTT. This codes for CASSLLGTDTQYF.

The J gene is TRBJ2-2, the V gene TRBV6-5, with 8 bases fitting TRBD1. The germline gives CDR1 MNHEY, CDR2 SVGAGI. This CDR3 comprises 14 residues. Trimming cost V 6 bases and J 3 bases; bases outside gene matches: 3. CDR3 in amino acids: CASRQGDHTGELFF. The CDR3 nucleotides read TGTGCCAGCAGACAGGGGGATCACACCGGGGAGCTGTTTTTT.

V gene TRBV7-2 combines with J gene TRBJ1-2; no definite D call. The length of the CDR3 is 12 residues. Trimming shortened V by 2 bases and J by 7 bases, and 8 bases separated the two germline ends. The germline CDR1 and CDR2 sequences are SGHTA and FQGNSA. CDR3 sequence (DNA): TGTGCCAGCAGCTTAAGTAATAGTGGCTACACCTTC. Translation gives CASSLSNSGYTF. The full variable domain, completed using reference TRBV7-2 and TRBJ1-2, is GAGVSQSPSNKVTEKGKDVELRCDPISGHTALYWYRQSLGQGLEFLIYFQGNSAPDKSGLPSDRFSAERTGGSVSTLTIQRTQQEDSAVYLCASSLSNSGYTFGSGTRLTVV.

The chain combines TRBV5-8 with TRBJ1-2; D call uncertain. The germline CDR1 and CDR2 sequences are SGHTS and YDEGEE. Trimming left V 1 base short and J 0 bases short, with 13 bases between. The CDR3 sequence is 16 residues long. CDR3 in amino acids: CASSLLSGIPNYGYTF. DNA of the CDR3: TGTGCCAGCAGCTTGTTGTCGGGCATACCTAACTATGGCTACACCTTC.

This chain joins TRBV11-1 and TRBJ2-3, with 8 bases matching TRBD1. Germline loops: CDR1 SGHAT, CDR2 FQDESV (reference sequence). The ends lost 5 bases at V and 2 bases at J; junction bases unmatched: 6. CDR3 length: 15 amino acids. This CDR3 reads CASSDRGDLTDTQYF. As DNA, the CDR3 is TGTGCCAGCAGCGACAGGGGCGACCTCACAGATACGCAGTATTTT.

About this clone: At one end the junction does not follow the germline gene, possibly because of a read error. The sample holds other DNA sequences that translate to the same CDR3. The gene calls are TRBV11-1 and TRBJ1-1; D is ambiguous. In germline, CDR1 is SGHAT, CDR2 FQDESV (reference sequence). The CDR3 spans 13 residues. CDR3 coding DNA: TGTGCCAGCAGAGGCGAAGTGAACACTGAAGCCTTCTTT. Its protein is CASRGEVNTEAFF.

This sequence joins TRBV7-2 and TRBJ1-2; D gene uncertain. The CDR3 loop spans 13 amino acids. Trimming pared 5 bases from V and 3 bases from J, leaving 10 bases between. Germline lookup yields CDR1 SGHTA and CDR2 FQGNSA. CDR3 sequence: CASSPTRDYGYTF. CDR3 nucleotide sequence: TGTGCCAGCAGCCCAACACGGGACTATGGCTACACCTTC. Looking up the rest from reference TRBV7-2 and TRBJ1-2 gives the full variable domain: GAGVSQSPSNKVTEKGKDVELRCDPISGHTALYWYRQSLGQGLEFLIYFQGNSAPDKSGLPSDRFSAERTGGSVSTLTIQRTQQEDSAVYLCASSPTRDYGYTFGSGTRLTVV.

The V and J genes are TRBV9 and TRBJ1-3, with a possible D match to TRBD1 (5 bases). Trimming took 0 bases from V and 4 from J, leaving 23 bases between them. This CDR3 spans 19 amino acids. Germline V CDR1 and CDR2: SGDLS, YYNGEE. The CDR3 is CASSVAGRADSTIGNTIYF. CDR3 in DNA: TGTGCCAGCAGCGTAGCTGGCAGGGCGGATTCCACCATAGGAAACACCATATATTTT. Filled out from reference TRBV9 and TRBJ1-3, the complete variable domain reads DSGVTQTPKHLITATGQRVTLRCSPRSGDLSVYWYQQSLDQGLQFLIQYYNGEERAKGNILERFSAQQFPDLHSELNLSSLELGDSALYFCASSVAGRADSTIGNTIYFGEGSWLTVV.

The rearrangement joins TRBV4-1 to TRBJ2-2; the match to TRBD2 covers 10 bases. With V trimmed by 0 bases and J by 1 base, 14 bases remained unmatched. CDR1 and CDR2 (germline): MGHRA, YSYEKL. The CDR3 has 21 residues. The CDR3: CASSQDSASGGPRKNTGELFF. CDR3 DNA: TGCGCCAGCAGCCAAGATTCGGCTAGCGGGGGCCCAAGAAAGAACACCGGGGAGCTGTTTTTT.

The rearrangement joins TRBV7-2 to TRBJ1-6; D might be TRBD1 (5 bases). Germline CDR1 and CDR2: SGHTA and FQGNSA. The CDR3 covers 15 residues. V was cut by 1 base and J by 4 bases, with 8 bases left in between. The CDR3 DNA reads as TGTGCCAGCAGCTTAGATCGGGGGTATAATTCACCCCTCCACTTT. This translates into CASSLDRGYNSPLHF.

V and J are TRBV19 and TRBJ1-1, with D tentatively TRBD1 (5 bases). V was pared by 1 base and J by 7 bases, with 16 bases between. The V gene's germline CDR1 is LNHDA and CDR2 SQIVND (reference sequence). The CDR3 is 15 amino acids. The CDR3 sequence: CASSIAGDKTDEAFF. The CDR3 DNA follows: TGTGCCAGTAGTATAGCCGGCGATAAGACAGATGAAGCTTTCTTT.

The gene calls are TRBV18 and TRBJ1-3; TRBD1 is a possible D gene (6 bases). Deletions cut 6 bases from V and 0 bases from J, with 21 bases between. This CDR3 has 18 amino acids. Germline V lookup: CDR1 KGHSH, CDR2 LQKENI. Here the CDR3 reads CASSPPLRQGISGNTIYF. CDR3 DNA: TGTGCCAGCTCCCCTCCCTTGAGGCAGGGGATCTCTGGAAACACCATATATTTT.

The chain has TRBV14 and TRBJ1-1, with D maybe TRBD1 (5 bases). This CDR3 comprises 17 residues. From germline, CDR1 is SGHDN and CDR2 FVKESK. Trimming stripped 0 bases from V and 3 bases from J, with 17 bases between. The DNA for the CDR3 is TGTGCCAGCAGCCAAGAGGAAATGGGAGGGGTGGACACTGAAGCTTTCTTT. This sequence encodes CASSQEEMGGVDTEAFF.

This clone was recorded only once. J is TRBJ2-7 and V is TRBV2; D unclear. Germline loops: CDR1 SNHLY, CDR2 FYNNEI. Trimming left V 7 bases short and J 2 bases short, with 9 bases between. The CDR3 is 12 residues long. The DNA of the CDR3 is TGTGCCAGCACCTTCCCCCCCTACGAGCAGTACTTC. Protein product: CASTFPPYEQYF.

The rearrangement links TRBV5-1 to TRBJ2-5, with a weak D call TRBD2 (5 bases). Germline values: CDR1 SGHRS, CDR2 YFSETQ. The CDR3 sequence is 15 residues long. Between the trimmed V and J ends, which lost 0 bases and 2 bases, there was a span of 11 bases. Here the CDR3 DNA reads TGCGCCAGCAGCTTGGGGCTCGGGGAGCAAGAGACCCAGTACTTC. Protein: CASSLGLGEQETQYF.

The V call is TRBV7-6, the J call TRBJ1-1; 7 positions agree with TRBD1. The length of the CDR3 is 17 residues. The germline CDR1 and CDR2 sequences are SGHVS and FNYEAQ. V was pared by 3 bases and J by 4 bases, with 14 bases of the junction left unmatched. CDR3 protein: CASSFRGGLRLGTEAFF. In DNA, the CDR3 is TGTGCCAGCAGCTTCAGGGGGGGGTTGAGGCTGGGCACTGAAGCTTTCTTT.

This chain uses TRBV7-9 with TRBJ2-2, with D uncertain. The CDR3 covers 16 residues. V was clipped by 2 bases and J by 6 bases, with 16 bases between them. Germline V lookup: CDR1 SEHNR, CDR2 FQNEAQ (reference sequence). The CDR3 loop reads CASSLIFSIPAGELFF. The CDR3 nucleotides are TGTGCCAGCAGCTTAATCTTCAGTATTCCTGCCGGGGAGCTGTTTTTT. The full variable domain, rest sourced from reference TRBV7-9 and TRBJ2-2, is DTGVSQNPRHKITKRGQNVTFRCDPISEHNRLYWYRQTLGQGPEFLTYFQNEAQLEKSRLLSDRFSAERPKGSFSTLEIQRTEQGDSAMYLCASSLIFSIPAGELFFGEGSRLTVL.

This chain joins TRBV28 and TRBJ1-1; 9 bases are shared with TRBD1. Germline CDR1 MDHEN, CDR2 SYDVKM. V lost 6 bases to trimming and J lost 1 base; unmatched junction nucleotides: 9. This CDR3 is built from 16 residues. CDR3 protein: CASSQGQGWKNTEAFF. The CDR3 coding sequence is TGTGCCAGCAGCCAAGGACAGGGGTGGAAGAACACTGAAGCTTTCTTT.

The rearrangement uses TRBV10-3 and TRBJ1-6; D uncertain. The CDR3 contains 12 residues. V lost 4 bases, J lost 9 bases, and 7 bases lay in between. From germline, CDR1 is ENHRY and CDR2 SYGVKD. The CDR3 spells CAISVSGSPLHF. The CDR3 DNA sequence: TGTGCCATCAGTGTGAGCGGTTCACCCCTCCACTTT.

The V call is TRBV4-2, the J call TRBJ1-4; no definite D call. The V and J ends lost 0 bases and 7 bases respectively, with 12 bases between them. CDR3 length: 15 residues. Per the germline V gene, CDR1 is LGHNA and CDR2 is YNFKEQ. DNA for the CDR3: TGTGCCAGCAGCCAAGATCAAGGGAGGAGTGAAAAACTGTTTTTT. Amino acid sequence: CASSQDQGRSEKLFF.

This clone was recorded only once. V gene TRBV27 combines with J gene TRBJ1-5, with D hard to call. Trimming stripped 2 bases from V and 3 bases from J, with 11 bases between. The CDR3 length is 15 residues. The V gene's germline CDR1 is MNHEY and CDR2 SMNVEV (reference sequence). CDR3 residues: CASSLEPPLNQPQHF. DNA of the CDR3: TGTGCCAGCAGTTTAGAGCCCCCCCTCAATCAGCCCCAGCATTTT.

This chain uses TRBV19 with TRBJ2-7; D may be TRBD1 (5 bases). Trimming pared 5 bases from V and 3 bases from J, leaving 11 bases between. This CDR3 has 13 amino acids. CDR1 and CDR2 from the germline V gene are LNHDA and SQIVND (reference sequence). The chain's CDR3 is CASSFFQGYEQYF. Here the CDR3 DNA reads TGTGCCAGTAGTTTTTTTCAGGGCTACGAGCAGTACTTC.

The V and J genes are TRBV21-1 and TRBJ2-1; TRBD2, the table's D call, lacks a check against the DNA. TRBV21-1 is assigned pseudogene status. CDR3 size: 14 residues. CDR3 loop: CARRLAGKSNEQFF. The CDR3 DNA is TGTGCTAGAAGGTTAGCGGGGAAAAGTAATGAGCAGTTCTTC.

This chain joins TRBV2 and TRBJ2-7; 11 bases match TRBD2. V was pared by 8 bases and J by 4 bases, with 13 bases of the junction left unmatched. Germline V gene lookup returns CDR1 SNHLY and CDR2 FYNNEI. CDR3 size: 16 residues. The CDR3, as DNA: TGTGCCAGCCTTCACCTCACTAGCGGGGGAAATTACGAGCAGTACTTC. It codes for CASLHLTSGGNYEQYF. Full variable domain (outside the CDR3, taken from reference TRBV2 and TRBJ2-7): EPEVTQTPSHQVTQMGQEVILRCVPISNHLYFYWYRQILGQKVEFLVSFYNNEISEKSEIFDDQFSVERPDGSNFTLKIRSTKLEDSAMYFCASLHLTSGGNYEQYFGPGTRLTVT.

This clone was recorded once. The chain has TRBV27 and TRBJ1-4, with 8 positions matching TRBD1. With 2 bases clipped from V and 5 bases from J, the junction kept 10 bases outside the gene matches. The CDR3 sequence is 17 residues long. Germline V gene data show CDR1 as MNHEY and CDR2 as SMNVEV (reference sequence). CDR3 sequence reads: CASSLGRGRPLNEKLFF. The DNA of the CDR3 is TGTGCCAGCAGTTTAGGCAGGGGGCGCCCCCTGAATGAAAAACTGTTTTTT.